The 5 T cell receptor beta chains given below trace back to one sample, sequenced in a study of blood T cells in healthy people across ages. A second PCR of roughly 7 to 11 cycles used a sample-barcoded 5' primer and a J-beta primer mix. TCRdb reprocessed the 5' RACE reads via MiXCR and lists one record per CDR3 protein. The sample shows 710,000 or so distinct CDR3 sequences, approximately 30% of them seen only once. Sequenced input: blood. These TCRs come from an elderly woman in good health.

Turning to this clonotype: One base away lies a much larger clone, so this may be a sequencing read error. This chain connects TRBV15 to TRBJ1-5; D might be TRBD1 (6 bases). The CDR3 has 14 amino acids. Germline CDR1 and CDR2: LNHNV and YYDKDF (reference sequence). In DNA, the CDR3 is TGTGCCACCGGAGGGGGGCAAAGCAATCAGCCCCGGCATTTT. This gives the protein CATGGGQSNQPRHF.

Regarding this clonotype: A much larger clone differs from this one at a single base, so this may be a read error. Since no conserved phenylalanine or tryptophan closes the CDR3, a read error is the likely cause. The chain is built from TRBV5-6 and TRBJ2-5, with D perhaps TRBD2 (6 bases). The CDR3 totals 15 residues. Germline CDR1 SGHDT, CDR2 YYEEEE. Trimming cost V 2 bases and J 7 bases, with 18 bases left between them. CDR3 DNA: TGTGCCAGCAGCTTCTCGGGGGACGGGATGTGGACCCAGTACGTC. Translation gives CASSFSGDGMWTQYV.

The chain links TRBV20-1 to TRBJ2-5, with D tentatively TRBD2 (6 bases). Trimming pared 3 bases from V and 1 base from J, leaving 15 bases between. This CDR3 has 15 amino acids. CDR1 is DFQATT, CDR2 SNEGSKA, per germline (reference sequence). The CDR3 sequence: CSARRVAESQETQYF. CDR3 bases: TGCAGTGCTAGGAGGGTAGCGGAATCCCAAGAGACCCAGTACTTC.

This clonotype was seen more than once but under ten times. V and J are TRBV20-1 and TRBJ1-1, with 8 nucleotides matching TRBD1. Unmatched junction bases numbered 8, after V lost 1 base and J lost 1 base. The CDR3 consists of 16 residues. CDR1 and CDR2 (germline): DFQATT, SNEGSKA (reference sequence). Here the CDR3 reads CSARASQGAQNTEAFF. CDR3 nucleotide sequence: TGCAGTGCTAGAGCTTCGCAGGGGGCCCAGAACACTGAAGCTTTCTTT.

This clonotype has ten or more counts. The rearrangement joins TRBV4-1 to TRBJ2-3; TRBD2 matches 8 bases. The ends lost 4 bases at V and 4 bases at J; junction bases unmatched: 7. This CDR3 comprises 15 residues. Germline assignment: CDR1 MGHRA and CDR2 YSYEKL. The CDR3 DNA is TGCGCCAGCAGCCGAGTAAGCGGGGGTTCAGATACGCAGTATTTT. Translation: CASSRVSGGSDTQYF.